This is a list of T cell receptor beta chains from one sample in a study of cytomegalovirus exposure and HLA in healthy donors. Some clones are missing from TCRdb's copy, which holds only in-frame ones; the method was immunoSEQ multiplex PCR. The sample has roughly 130,000 clones; about 74% are singletons. The sequenced material came from PBMCs. The receptors here all came from a woman in her forties or fifties in good health and CMV-seropositive. The CDR3 runs from the conserved cysteine through the conserved F or W.

j_gene	len	v_gene	CDR3aa
TRBJ2-3	15	TRBV9	CASSVGGGRTDTQYF
TRBJ1-6	16	TRBV5-4	CASSRGSDLETRPLHF
TRBJ2-3	15	TRBV4-3	CASSPSSGGRDTQYF
TRBJ2-7	16	TRBV10-3	CAISAGKTGGLNEQYF
TRBJ2-1	13	TRBV5-6	CASSSGRPNEQFF
TRBJ2-7	14	TRBV7-2	CASSSQGGPYEQYF
TRBJ1-4	15	TRBV5-6	CASSLGTGINEKLFF
TRBJ2-2	13	TRBV5-4	CASSSRGPGELFF
TRBJ1-5	14	TRBV19	CASSPRGHNQPQHF
TRBJ2-3	17	TRBV25-1	CASSAKTSGPSTDTQYF
TRBJ1-4	14	TRBV27	CASSSGQGSEKLFF
TRBJ2-3	17	TRBV11-3	CASRKRWEGGDTDTQYF
TRBJ1-5	14	TRBV27	CASKVTGANQPQHF
TRBJ2-3	12	TRBV28	CASSSGTDTQYF
TRBJ1-1	14	TRBV6-5	CASTRQGGGTEAFF
TRBJ2-3	14	TRBV9	CASSVGPRMDTQYF
TRBJ2-5	13	TRBV29-1	CSVETGGGETQYF
TRBJ2-1	14	TRBV5-1	CASNLGTSGGEQFF
TRBJ1-1	16	TRBV7-2	CASGLSRGLKDTEAFF
TRBJ1-2	10	TRBV20-1	CSARTGGYTF
TRBJ2-3	16	TRBV30	CAWSVMRGTSTDTQYF
TRBJ1-2	12	TRBV29-1	CSSGAGPDGYTF
TRBJ1-2	13	TRBV7-8	CASSFQGRDGYTF
TRBJ2-7	18	TRBV12-2	CASRSYTPVGASPYEQYF